Below, 9 T cell receptor beta chains from the same sample are listed, as sequenced in a study of blood T cells in healthy people across ages. A second PCR, run for 7 to 11 cycles, used a sample-barcoded 5' primer plus a J-beta primer mix. TCRdb passed the 5' RACE reads through MiXCR, listing each CDR3 protein once. The sample shows hundreds of thousands of distinct CDR3 sequences, roughly 24% of them seen only once. A further study also used this sample, focusing on T cells of mothers and their children.

Sequenced material: blood. Every receptor here comes from a boy aged 5-17 years in good health.

This clonotype was observed a few times. This rearrangement joins TRBV12-3 or TRBV12-4 to TRBJ2-5; D possibly corresponds to TRBD1 (6 bases). The DNA end is more similar to TRBJ2-7, so the J call may be wrong. CDR3 size: 14 residues. The CDR3 region has the DNA TGTGCCAGCAGTGGGACCTTAGGGGGCTACGAGCAGTACTTC. Protein sequence: CASSGTLGGYEQYF.

This clonotype was seen more than once but under ten times. The V and J genes are TRBV20-1 and TRBJ2-7, with 7 bases aligning to TRBD1. From germline, CDR1 is DFQATT and CDR2 SNEGSKA (reference sequence). The trim removed 6 bases at V and 6 bases at J, leaving 11 bases unmatched. The CDR3 has 13 amino acids. In nucleotides, the CDR3 is TGCAGTGCCCGAGGGTCAGGGGGTCTCGAGCAGTACTTC. Amino acids: CSARGSGGLEQYF.

This clonotype was detected only a few times. This chain uses TRBV20-1 with TRBJ1-4; no clear D. V dropped 0 bases and J dropped 7 bases, with 15 bases sitting between them. The CDR3 spans 15 residues. The germline V gene has CDR1 DFQATT and CDR2 SNEGSKA (reference sequence). The CDR3 reads CSARDEFMRREKLFF. CDR3 DNA: TGCAGTGCTAGAGATGAGTTTATGAGGCGTGAAAAACTGTTTTTT.

This clonotype was detected a few times. The J gene is TRBJ2-3, the V gene TRBV7-6; TRBD1 or TRBD2 may be the D gene (5 bases each). The CDR3 length is 17 residues. The germline gives CDR1 SGHVS, CDR2 FNYEAQ. Trimming took 5 bases from V and 4 from J, leaving 22 bases between them. As DNA, the CDR3 is TGTGCCAGCAGCGCAATGGGGGTTGCGCGGGCGGCAGATACGCAGTATTTT. It encodes CASSAMGVARAADTQYF.

On this clonotype itself: Lacking the conserved final phenylalanine or tryptophan, this CDR3 likely reflects a read error. This chain links TRBV6-5 with TRBJ1-1, with D unresolved. The V gene lost 4 bases and the J gene lost 2 bases, with 8 bases spanning the gap. The CDR3 has 13 residues. The germline V gene has CDR1 MNHEY and CDR2 SVGAGI. The CDR3 DNA reads TGTGCCAGCAGTTTCGGGTCAAACACTGAAGCTTTCTCT. This sequence encodes CASSFGSNTEAFS.

A remark on this clonotype: One junction end disagrees with the germline gene, perhaps due to a read error. The chain is built from TRBV5-1 and TRBJ2-2, with D possibly matching TRBD2 (5 bases). In germline, CDR1 is SGHRS, CDR2 YFSETQ. The CDR3 contains 16 residues. The CDR3, as DNA: TGCGCCAGCAGCGCCCGCGAGGGAACTCACACCGGGGAGCTGTCTTTT. It codes for CASSAREGTHTGELSF.

There are a few counts of this clonotype. This sequence joins TRBV6-5 and TRBJ1-2; no clear D gene. CDR1 and CDR2 (germline): MNHEY, SVGAGI. The germline V and J ends were trimmed by 0 bases and 6 bases, with 11 bases remaining between them. The CDR3 covers 14 residues. CDR3 DNA sequence: TGTGCCAGCAGTTACTCGCGTACAACCCATGGCTACACCTTC. Translation gives CASSYSRTTHGYTF.

This clonotype showed up just a few times. The J gene is TRBJ1-2, the V gene TRBV20-1; no clear D. The germline V gene encodes CDR1 DFQATT and CDR2 SNEGSKA (reference sequence). The V and J ends lost 3 bases and 6 bases respectively, with 17 bases between them. This CDR3 has 14 amino acids. CDR3: CSASWGGKVDGYTF. CDR3 in DNA: TGCAGTGCTAGTTGGGGTGGGAAAGTCGATGGCTACACCTTC.

The V and J genes are TRBV6-2 or TRBV6-3 and TRBJ1-1, with 12 bases identical to TRBD1. V dropped 4 bases and J dropped 5; count of bases not matched to a gene: 17. CDR3 length: 19 amino acids. In germline, CDR1 is MNHEY, CDR2 SVGEGT. The CDR3 is CASSFGNPGQGASWTEAFF. The CDR3 DNA is TGTGCCAGCAGTTTTGGCAATCCGGGACAGGGGGCGAGTTGGACTGAAGCTTTCTTT.